The clone carrying this T cell receptor beta chain was found a few times. Its antigen is undetermined. The CDR3 runs 13 residues. Trimming took 0 bases from V and 5 from J, leaving 7 bases between them. CDR1 LGHDT and CDR2 YNNKEL come from the germline V gene (reference sequence). The 5'RACE template-switching step produced TCR cDNA and added a universal primer site and UMIs. MiXCR was run by TCRdb on the 5' RACE reads, yielding one entry per CDR3 protein. Of around 530,000 distinct CDR3 sequences in the sample, approximately 16% are singletons; the top ten hold approximately 15%. The record originates from a study of T cells after yellow fever vaccination. Study overall: Fractions containing few cells were prepared with SMART-Seq v4 Ultra Low Input. Study conclusions and caveats: FACS-sorted repertoires could contain abundant clonotypes contaminating from the bulk population. Shared CD4/CD8 clonotypes were a small share, likely from convergent recombination.

The J gene is TRBJ1-2, the V gene TRBV3-1; no reliable D call. The TCR sequence derives from a young man who received the YFV17D yellow fever vaccine. The sample here was PBMCs, taken 5 to 6 days after the first yellow fever vaccination. The CDR3 DNA is TGTGCCAGCAGCCAAGAAGGCTTTTATGGCTACACCTTC. Residues: CASSQEGFYGYTF. Drawing the rest from reference TRBV3-1 and TRBJ1-2, the complete variable domain is DTAVSQTPKYLVTQMGNDKSIKCEQNLGHDTMYWYKQDSKKFLKIMFSYNNKELIINETVPNRFSPKSPDKAHLNLHINSLELGDSAVYFCASSQEGFYGYTFGSGTRLTVV.